The clone carrying this T cell receptor (beta chain) was seen at least ten times. To make TCR beta libraries, researchers used iRepertoire HTBI primers and Arm-PCR of CDR3 regions. TCRdb passed the multiplex PCR reads through MiXCR, listing each CDR3 protein once. The sample consists of 550,000 to 700,000 distinct CDR3 sequences, around 16% of them appearing once. Unmatched junction bases numbered 7, after V lost 2 bases and J lost 13 bases. The CDR3 spans 11 residues. CDR1 is GTSNPN, CDR2 SVGIG, per germline (reference sequence). This entry belongs to a study of regulatory T cells in long-lasting Graves disease. Described time point: newly diagnosed GD, antithyroid drugs for less than 3 months. The authors made the TCR library using RNA they extracted from PBMCs. The same data also contributed to another study, on T cells in Graves' hyperthyroidism and ophthalmopathy.

The receptor was isolated from a man between 18 and 29 years old with Graves disease. This specimen consisted of peripheral blood mononuclear cells (PBMCs), obtained at new diagnosis, from a patient treated with antithyroid drugs. The chain couples TRBV30 to TRBJ1-2, with 7 bases fitting TRBD1. In DNA form, the CDR3 reads TGTGCCTGGAGTAACCGGACAGGAAGCACCTTC. Translation gives CAWSNRTGSTF.